Listed below are T cell receptor beta chains from one sample, sequenced in a study of T-cell reconstitution after alpha-beta-depleted transplantation in children. MiXCR, applied by TCRdb to the PCR reads, yields one record per CDR3 protein. The table has approximately 490,000 distinct CDR3 sequences, approximately 12% seen once; the top ten hold 5% to 6%. The sequences come from PBMCs from the stem cell graft donor, collected from the stem cell graft. The receptors derive from a human donor who donated a stem cell graft to a child with combined immunodeficiency. CDR3s leave out the opening cysteine and the closing phenylalanine or tryptophan.

j_call v_call cdr3_aa
TRBJ1-2 TRBV28 ASSPPRGEALYGYT
TRBJ2-7 TRBV4-3 ASSGLAGGTYEQY
TRBJ2-1 TRBV4-3 ASSQIWGVGEQF
TRBJ2-3 TRBV28 ASSLPDVVDTQY
TRBJ2-5 TRBV6-1 ASSEGYRETQY
TRBJ1-5 TRBV5-5 ASSLDTTDYSNQPQH
TRBJ2-1 TRBV20-1 SASRTNSYNEQF
TRBJ2-1 TRBV20-1 SARDVLVTYNEQF
TRBJ2-5 TRBV9 ASSPNVRAGVDETQY
TRBJ2-1 TRBV4-1 ASSQPKDRRLGNEQF
TRBJ2-1 TRBV7-2 ASSLAGGVGNEQF
TRBJ1-5 TRBV24-1 ATSEWGDVQRSSQPQH
TRBJ1-1 TRBV7-9 ASSPWGDRGAEAF
TRBJ2-3 TRBV7-3 ASSLLNTDTQY